The 16 T cell receptor beta chains given below trace back to one sample, sequenced in a study of cytomegalovirus exposure and HLA in healthy donors listed by TCRdb under 2017. The library was obtained by the immunoSEQ multiplex PCR assay. The multiplex PCR relied on a mix of 60 forward primers for TCR Vbeta segments and 13 reverse primers for TCR Jbeta segments. TCRdb carries this immuneACCESS record with in-frame sequences only. Its versions omit some clonotypes, under half of them owing to an unresolved V gene in the studies checked, with the rest unexplained. The table for this sample lists 200,000 to 250,000 clones; over 75% of them were counted only once. Together, the top ten hold 1.5% to 2% of the sample. The specimen sequenced was PBMCs. The receptors stem from a man younger than 30 in good health and CMV-seronegative.

This chain uses TRBV28 with TRBJ2-7, with 7 bases aligning to TRBD2. The CDR3 loop spans 16 amino acids. Trimming took 4 bases from V and 0 from J; bases not matched to a gene: 9. CDR1 is MDHEN, CDR2 SYDVKM, per germline. Here the CDR3 reads CASSSLTSRHSYEQYF. CDR3 bases: TGTGCCAGCAGTTCCTTGACTAGCCGTCACTCCTACGAGCAGTACTTC.

V usage is TRBV7-3 and J usage is TRBJ2-1, with a weak D call TRBD2 (7 bases). This CDR3 comprises 15 residues. CDR1 SGHTA and CDR2 FQGTGA come from the germline V gene. V was trimmed by 4 bases and J by 5 bases, leaving 15 bases between them. The CDR3 protein is CASSSSRGAHNEQFF. The CDR3 DNA follows: TGTGCCAGCAGCTCCTCTCGGGGGGCCCACAATGAGCAGTTCTTC.

This clone was counted between two and nine times. This rearrangement joins TRBV6-5 to TRBJ1-1; 7 bases match TRBD1. V lost 6 bases and J lost 1; bases outside the gene matches: 5. CDR1 is MNHEY and CDR2 is SVGAGI in the germline V gene. This CDR3 has 14 residues. CDR3 region: CASRLQGRNTEAFF. CDR3 bases: TGTGCCAGCAGATTACAGGGGAGGAACACTGAAGCTTTCTTT.

This chain connects TRBV9 to TRBJ2-3; 7 bases map to TRBD2. V dropped 7 bases and J dropped 5; count of bases not matched to a gene: 10. This CDR3 is 14 amino acids long. CDR1 is SGDLS and CDR2 is YYNGEE in the germline V gene. CDR3 DNA: TGTGCCAGCGGCCCATCGTGGGGGGGAGATACGCAGTATTTT. Amino acids: CASGPSWGGDTQYF.

V usage is TRBV29-1 and J usage is TRBJ1-2; D is uncertain. V lost 4 bases and J lost 3, with 6 bases in between. CDR1 and CDR2 from the germline V gene are SQVTM and ANQGSEA. This CDR3 comprises 11 residues. The CDR3, as DNA: TGCAGCGTTGGTGCGGACTATGGCTACACCTTC. Protein: CSVGADYGYTF.

The gene calls are TRBV27 and TRBJ1-6; 9 nucleotides match TRBD1. CDR3 length: 17 amino acids. Germline loops: CDR1 MNHEY, CDR2 SMNVEV (reference sequence). V gave up 4 bases and J gave up 10 bases; unmatched junction bases: 14. The DNA for the CDR3 is TGTGCCAGCAGTTCTTCCGGGACAGGGTTGGGGCGATCACCCCTCCACTTT. The encoded protein is CASSSSGTGLGRSPLHF.

CDR3 protein: CASRVIDSNQPQHF. CDR3 DNA: TGTGCCAGTAGGGTGATAGATAGCAATCAGCCCCAGCATTTT. The rearrangement joins TRBV19 to TRBJ1-5; D gene ambiguous. With 6 bases removed from V and 0 bases from J, the gap between germline ends came to 9 bases. The CDR3 length is 14 residues. CDR1 LNHDA and CDR2 SQIVND come from the germline V gene (reference sequence).

This rearrangement joins TRBV6-6 to TRBJ2-7, with 11 bases that match TRBD2. CDR1 and CDR2 from the germline V gene are MNHNY and SVGAGI (reference sequence). This CDR3 is built from 15 residues. V lost 6 bases, J lost 2 bases, and 6 bases stayed unmatched. CDR3 amino acids: CASSSTSGGPYEQYF. In DNA, the CDR3 is TGTGCCAGCAGCTCTACTAGCGGGGGCCCCTACGAGCAGTACTTC.

The CDR3 protein is CASMGGGVPYEQYF. In DNA form, the CDR3 reads TGTGCCAGCATGGGGGGAGGGGTTCCCTACGAGCAGTACTTC. The chain combines TRBV6-1 with TRBJ2-7, with 7 bases matching TRBD2. V shed 7 bases, J shed 2 bases, and the junction held 8 bases outside the gene matches. Germline V gene data show CDR1 as MNHNS and CDR2 as SASEGT. The CDR3 extends over 14 amino acids.

V is TRBV6-6 and J is TRBJ2-3, with 15 positions matching TRBD2. The CDR3 contains 16 residues. The V gene's germline CDR1 is MNHNY and CDR2 SVGAGI (reference sequence). The J segment lost 2 bases and the V segment lost 6 bases, leaving 3 bases of the junction unmatched. This chain's CDR3 is CASRGLAGGNTDTQYF. In DNA, the CDR3 is TGTGCCAGCAGGGGACTAGCGGGGGGCAACACAGATACGCAGTATTTT.

This rearrangement joins TRBV2 to TRBJ2-5; a possible D gene is TRBD2 (5 bases). The CDR3 totals 14 residues. CDR1 and CDR2 from the germline V gene are SNHLY and FYNNEI. V was trimmed by 6 bases and J by 1 base, leaving 12 bases between them. CDR3 amino acids: CASRPGLAQETQYF. CDR3 DNA: TGTGCCAGCAGGCCCGGACTTGCCCAAGAGACCCAGTACTTC.

This chain uses TRBV29-1 with TRBJ2-1, with 10 bases matching TRBD2. CDR3 length equals 17 residues. Trimming at V came to 0 bases and at J to 4 bases, leaving 9 bases not matched to a gene. The germline V gene encodes CDR1 SQVTM and CDR2 ANQGSEA. The CDR3 DNA sequence: TGCAGCGTTGAAGATCTTCAATTACTAGCGGGATACAATGAGCAGTTCTTC. This sequence encodes CSVEDLQLLAGYNEQFF.

The CDR3: CASSQDPGQKEAFF. The CDR3 coding sequence is TGCGCCAGCAGCCAAGATCCGGGACAAAAGGAAGCTTTCTTT. The V and J genes are TRBV4-1 and TRBJ1-1; a possible D gene is TRBD1 (6 bases). The CDR3 has 14 amino acids. V gave up 0 bases and J gave up 8 bases, with 13 bases separating them. Germline V gene sequence: CDR1 MGHRA, CDR2 YSYEKL.

This clone was seen a single time. This rearrangement joins TRBV5-5 to TRBJ2-5, with D possibly matching TRBD2 (5 bases). The CDR3 is 14 amino acids. V lost 4 bases, J lost 4 bases, and 14 bases lay in between. Germline CDR1 reads SGHKS; CDR2 reads YYEKEE (reference sequence). CDR3 protein: CASSLPSFGETQYF. CDR3 nucleotide sequence: TGTGCCAGCAGCCTGCCTAGCTTTGGAGAGACCCAGTACTTC.

J is TRBJ2-2 and V is TRBV6-5, with D possibly TRBD1 on 6 matching bases. The V gene lost 6 bases and the J gene lost 5 bases, with 13 bases spanning the gap. In germline, CDR1 is MNHEY, CDR2 SVGAGI. The CDR3 consists of 14 residues. The CDR3 is CASSGQPSTGELFF. The CDR3 bases are TGTGCCAGCAGCGGACAGCCTTCTACCGGGGAGCTGTTTTTT.

This chain links TRBV6-4 with TRBJ1-1, with 8 bases aligning to TRBD1. CDR3 length equals 14 residues. Trimming took 6 bases from V and 6 from J; bases not matched to a gene: 9. From germline, CDR1 is MRHNA and CDR2 SNTAGT. The DNA for the CDR3 is TGTGCCAGCAGCATAACAGGGGGTGGCGCTGAAGCTTTCTTT. This codes for CASSITGGGAEAFF.